Below, 7 T cell receptor beta chains from the same sample are listed, as sequenced in a study of identical twins. TCRdb used MiXCR to reprocess the 5' RACE reads, holding one entry per CDR3 protein. Among over 550,000 distinct CDR3 sequences, around 7.5% were seen once, and the ten largest hold approximately 1.5%. These same data were also listed under a study on yellow fever vaccine responses in identical twins.

Sequenced input: PBMCs. These receptors all stem from a woman under 30 in good health.

In this sample, this clonotype turned up many times. DNA for the CDR3: TGTGCCAGCAGCCGGGGAGGGGGGAACACTGAAGCTTTCTTT. This translates into CASSRGGGNTEAFF. The rearrangement links TRBV3-1 to TRBJ1-1, with TRBD1 as a possible D gene (6 bases). Between the trimmed V and J ends, which lost 4 bases and 1 base, there was a span of 10 bases. The CDR3 spans 14 residues. Per the germline V gene, CDR1 is LGHDT and CDR2 is YNNKEL (reference sequence).

With regard to this clonotype: This clone may be a read error of a much larger clone one base away. V is TRBV20-1 and J is TRBJ2-3, with D perhaps TRBD1 (7 bases). The CDR3 sequence is 13 residues long. Germline V gives CDR1 DFQATT, CDR2 SNEGSKA (reference sequence). The CDR3 DNA reads TGCAGTGCTAGGCCCCGGGGGACAGATACGCGGTATTTT. It is translated as CSARPRGTDTRYF.

V usage is TRBV24-1 and J usage is TRBJ2-1, with 8 bases aligning to TRBD1. Germline V gene sequence: CDR1 KGHDR, CDR2 SFDVKD. V gave up 4 bases and J gave up 4 bases; unmatched junction bases: 2. The CDR3 sequence is 14 residues long. CDR3 sequence reads: CATSEQGAYNEQFF. In DNA, the CDR3 is TGTGCCACCAGTGAGCAGGGGGCGTACAATGAGCAGTTCTTC.

The rearrangement joins TRBV11-2 to TRBJ1-1; 8 bases are a match to TRBD1. The CDR3 contains 15 residues. Germline lookup yields CDR1 SGHAT and CDR2 FQNNGV. V shed 4 bases, J shed 4 bases, and the junction held 8 bases outside the gene matches. The CDR3 here is CASSSAGTGGTEAFF. The DNA of the CDR3 is TGTGCCAGCAGCTCAGCCGGCACAGGGGGCACTGAAGCTTTCTTT.

The V gene is TRBV12-3 or TRBV12-4, the J gene TRBJ2-7; D unclear. Trimming took 3 bases from V and 7 from J, leaving 10 bases between them. The CDR3 loop spans 12 amino acids. CDR3: CASSLPPKEQYF. CDR3 nucleotide sequence: TGTGCCAGCAGTTTGCCCCCAAAGGAGCAGTACTTC.

This clonotype was seen only a few times. This chain joins TRBV4-1 and TRBJ2-7; D possibly corresponds to TRBD1 (5 bases). The V gene's germline CDR1 is MGHRA and CDR2 YSYEKL. The CDR3 has 14 amino acids. V was trimmed by 0 bases and J by 6 bases, leaving 12 bases between them. The CDR3 bases are TGCGCCAGCAGCCAAGATCCAGGGATGGGCGAGCAGTACTTC. Translated, it gives CASSQDPGMGEQYF.

This clonotype was detected a few times. The rearrangement uses TRBV15 and TRBJ2-2; D ambiguous. The CDR3 length is 14 residues. The V gene's germline CDR1 is LNHNV and CDR2 YYDKDF (reference sequence). Trimming cost V 0 bases and J 3 bases, with 5 bases left between them. CDR3 sequence reads: CATSRDWDTGELFF. The CDR3 bases are TGTGCCACCAGCAGAGATTGGGACACCGGGGAGCTGTTTTTT.